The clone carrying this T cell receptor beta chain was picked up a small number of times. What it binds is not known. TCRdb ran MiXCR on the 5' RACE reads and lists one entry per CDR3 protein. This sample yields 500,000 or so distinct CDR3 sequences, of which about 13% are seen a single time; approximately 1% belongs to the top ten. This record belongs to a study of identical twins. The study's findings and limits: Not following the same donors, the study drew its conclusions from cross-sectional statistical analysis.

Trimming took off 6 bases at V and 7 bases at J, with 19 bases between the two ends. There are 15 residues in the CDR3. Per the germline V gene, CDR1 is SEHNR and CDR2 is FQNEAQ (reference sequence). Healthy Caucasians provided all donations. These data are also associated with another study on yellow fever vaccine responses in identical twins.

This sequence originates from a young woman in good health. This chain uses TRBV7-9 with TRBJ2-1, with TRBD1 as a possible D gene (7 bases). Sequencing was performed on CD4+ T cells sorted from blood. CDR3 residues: CASREGQNLGNEQFF. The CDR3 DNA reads TGTGCCAGCAGGGAGGGACAGAACTTGGGGAATGAGCAGTTCTTC.